The 22 T cell receptor beta chains reported below all come from one sample, sequenced in a study of CD8+ T cells in alopecia areata. The authors extracted RNA and reverse transcribed it into cDNA as the sequencing template. Sequenced by immunoSEQ multiplex PCR; TCRdb stores in-frame clones only, minus some. Here the sample spans about 190,000 clones, approximately 56% being singletons. Treatment here: oral pan-JAK inhibitor, 5-10 mg twice daily. Sequencing was performed on CD4+ T cells sorted from blood, taken at week 4, from a patient treated with tofacitinib. These receptors originate from a human donor with alopecia areata.

The chain combines TRBV4-2 with TRBJ2-3; D perhaps matches TRBD2 (6 bases). CDR1 and CDR2 from the germline V gene are LGHNA and YNFKEQ. V was clipped by 2 bases and J by 4 bases, with 13 bases between them. The CDR3 spans 15 residues. The DNA of the CDR3 is TGTGCCAGCAGCCAACGAGGGCGGGATGCAGATACGCAGTATTTT. Amino acids: CASSQRGRDADTQYF.

The chain is built from TRBV29-1 and TRBJ2-7; 9 bases match TRBD1. This CDR3 has 13 amino acids. Unmatched junction bases numbered 3, after V lost 4 bases and J lost 2 bases. The V gene's germline CDR1 is SQVTM and CDR2 ANQGSEA. The CDR3: CSVAGQGTYEQYF. The CDR3 DNA reads TGCAGCGTTGCGGGACAGGGCACCTACGAGCAGTACTTC.

The chain recombines TRBV27 with TRBJ2-7; the match to TRBD1 covers 8 bases. V lost 7 bases, J lost 3 bases, and 11 bases stayed unmatched. The germline V gene has CDR1 MNHEY and CDR2 SMNVEV (reference sequence). The CDR3 has 15 amino acids. CDR3 amino acids: CASKSPGTGNYEQYF. The CDR3 DNA sequence: TGTGCCAGCAAATCCCCCGGGACAGGAAACTACGAGCAGTACTTC.

In its sample, this clone was seen once. This sequence joins TRBV29-1 and TRBJ1-1; D uncertain. Germline CDR1 reads SQVTM; CDR2 reads ANQGSEA. The germline V and J ends were trimmed by 4 bases and 11 bases, with 11 bases remaining between them. The CDR3 runs 10 residues. The chain's CDR3 is CSVGVYRAFF. The CDR3 nucleotides read TGCAGCGTTGGGGTCTATCGGGCTTTCTTT.

The J gene is TRBJ2-1, the V gene TRBV23-1; possibly TRBD1 or TRBD2 for D (5 bases each). TRBV23-1 is an open reading frame, and its role is uncertain. The length of the CDR3 is 16 residues. Between the trimmed V and J ends, which lost 1 base and 4 bases, there was a span of 14 bases. The CDR3 protein is CASSQWYGARYNEQFF. CDR3 bases: TGCGCCAGCAGTCAATGGTACGGGGCCCGATACAATGAGCAGTTCTTC.

The chain is built from TRBV6-6 and TRBJ2-6; D is unclear. This CDR3 has 15 residues. Trimming left V 2 bases short and J 3 bases short, with 8 bases between. Germline CDR1 and CDR2: MNHNY and SVGAGI (reference sequence). CDR3 nucleotides: TGTGCCAGCAGTTACGTTGAGCTTGGGGCCAACGTCCTGACTTTC. It codes for CASSYVELGANVLTF.

The chain recombines TRBV5-1 with TRBJ1-2; 7 nucleotides align to TRBD1. Germline values: CDR1 SGHRS, CDR2 YFSETQ. J lost 4 bases, V lost 2 bases, and 8 bases had no gene match. The CDR3 is made up of 15 amino acids. The CDR3 here is CASSLPGQNFYGYTF. CDR3 bases: TGCGCCAGCAGCTTACCGGGACAGAACTTCTATGGCTACACCTTC.

This clone was detected only a few times. This chain uses TRBV11-2 with TRBJ2-7; 9 nucleotides align to TRBD1. Germline CDR1 is SGHAT and CDR2 is FQNNGV. The CDR3 runs 17 residues. V shed 5 bases, J shed 0 bases, and the junction held 11 bases outside the gene matches. CDR3 sequence: CASSRGQGAVNSYEQYF. CDR3 sequence (DNA): TGTGCCAGCAGCCGGGGACAGGGCGCCGTGAACTCCTACGAGCAGTACTTC. Using reference TRBV11-2 and TRBJ2-7 for the parts outside the CDR3, the full variable domain is EAGVAQSPRYKIIEKRQSVAFWCNPISGHATLYWYQQILGQGPKLLIQFQNNGVVDDSQLPKDRFSAERLKGVDSTLKIQPAKLEDSAVYLCASSRGQGAVNSYEQYFGPGTRLTVT.

This rearrangement joins TRBV29-1 to TRBJ1-1; 7 bases align to TRBD1. J was trimmed by 0 bases and V by 7 bases; bases with no gene match: 8. Germline-derived CDR1 and CDR2 are SQVTM and ANQGSEA. The CDR3 loop spans 14 amino acids. The CDR3 region has the DNA TGCAGCGCCCGGACAGGAAATATGAACACTGAAGCTTTCTTT. Translating gives CSARTGNMNTEAFF.

This chain links TRBV30 with TRBJ2-1, with D perhaps matching TRBD1 or TRBD2 (5 bases each). The germline gives CDR1 GTSNPN, CDR2 SVGIG (reference sequence). Trimming pared 1 base from V and 6 bases from J, leaving 16 bases between. This CDR3 is built from 15 residues. The CDR3 DNA is TGTGCCTGGAGTGATGGGGGAACCAGCGCCAATGAGCAGTTCTTC. Translated: CAWSDGGTSANEQFF.

The chain couples TRBV9 to TRBJ2-7; 11 positions agree with TRBD1. The CDR3 consists of 15 residues. The germline V gene encodes CDR1 SGDLS and CDR2 YYNGEE. Germline trimming cut 0 bases from V and 5 bases from J; bases unmatched to any gene: 4. CDR3 nucleotides: TGTGCCAGCAGCGTAGGGACAGGGGGCAGGGACGAGCAGTACTTC. It translates to CASSVGTGGRDEQYF.

The chain is built from TRBV28 and TRBJ2-1; unclear D gene. Per the germline V gene, CDR1 is MDHEN and CDR2 is SYDVKM. The ends were cut back, 7 bases at V and 7 bases at J, with 20 bases in the middle. This CDR3 comprises 15 residues. The CDR3 here is CASMGAAPISNEQFF. CDR3 coding DNA: TGTGCCAGCATGGGCGCCGCCCCAATATCTAATGAGCAGTTCTTC.

This clone was detected a few times. At the DNA level, this CDR3 is encoded by other sequences in the same sample as well. The chain carries TRBV29-1 and TRBJ2-7; D call uncertain. Germline CDR1 SQVTM, CDR2 ANQGSEA. The CDR3 has 11 amino acids. V shed 4 bases and J shed 2 bases, with 6 bases lying between them. Written as DNA, the CDR3 is TGCAGCGTTGGGCAGACCTACGAGCAGTACTTC. Protein sequence: CSVGQTYEQYF.

Comment on this clone: Different DNA sequences within this sample yield the same CDR3. The chain carries TRBV20-1 and TRBJ1-2; D gene unclear. The germline V gene encodes CDR1 DFQATT and CDR2 SNEGSKA (reference sequence). Trimming cost V 6 bases and J 3 bases, with 8 bases left between them. The CDR3 spans 11 residues. Here the CDR3 DNA reads TGCAGTGCCCGAAAGGACTATGGCTACACCTTC. It specifies CSARKDYGYTF.

This chain uses TRBV5-1 with TRBJ2-3; TRBD1 matches at 7 bases. The CDR3 has 14 amino acids. Unmatched junction bases numbered 4, after V lost 4 bases and J lost 2 bases. CDR1 is SGHRS and CDR2 is YFSETQ in the germline V gene. CDR3 protein: CASSLGTVTDTQYF. As DNA, the CDR3 is TGCGCCAGCAGCCTTGGGACAGTCACAGATACGCAGTATTTT.

This clone was recorded once. This chain connects TRBV6-1 to TRBJ1-1, with 10 bases identical to TRBD1. CDR1 is MNHNS, CDR2 SASEGT, per germline. The CDR3 length is 14 residues. V lost 6 bases and J lost 6; bases outside the gene matches: 7. The CDR3 here is CASRWTGGSPEAFF. CDR3 bases: TGTGCCAGCAGGTGGACAGGGGGTTCGCCTGAAGCTTTCTTT.

The rearrangement joins TRBV30 to TRBJ1-4, with D maybe TRBD1 (5 bases). This CDR3 spans 14 amino acids. Germline V gives CDR1 GTSNPN, CDR2 SVGIG (reference sequence). Between the trimmed V and J ends, which lost 6 bases and 2 bases, there was a span of 13 bases. This chain's CDR3 is CACPTGPTNEKLFF. CDR3 DNA sequence: TGTGCCTGCCCAACAGGTCCCACTAATGAAAAACTGTTTTTT.

V gene TRBV15 combines with J gene TRBJ2-5; no definite D call. The V gene lost 5 bases and the J gene lost 3 bases, with 22 bases spanning the gap. The CDR3 is 17 residues long. Germline V gene data show CDR1 as LNHNV and CDR2 as YYDKDF (reference sequence). This CDR3 reads CATSGGSGVVDEETQYF. In DNA, the CDR3 is TGTGCCACCAGCGGCGGCTCTGGCGTCGTAGATGAAGAGACCCAGTACTTC.

The CDR3 nucleotides read TGCAGCGCCTCAAGGGGAGCGGGACAGGGAAATTATGGCTACACCTTC. Encoded protein: CSASRGAGQGNYGYTF. The chain carries TRBV29-1 and TRBJ1-2; 9 bases are a match to TRBD1. J was trimmed by 5 bases and V by 7 bases; bases with no gene match: 17. CDR1 and CDR2 from the germline V gene are SQVTM and ANQGSEA. The CDR3 runs to 16 residues.

V usage is TRBV7-9 and J usage is TRBJ2-5; D perhaps matches TRBD2 (5 bases). The V gene's germline CDR1 is SEHNR and CDR2 FQNEAQ (reference sequence). This CDR3 is 14 amino acids long. V was shortened by 3 bases and J by 1 base, with 9 bases between the two germline ends. The CDR3, as DNA: TGTGCCAGCAGCTTTCGAGCGGCCCAAGAGACCCAGTACTTC. This codes for CASSFRAAQETQYF. The full variable domain, rest sourced from reference TRBV7-9 and TRBJ2-5, is DTGVSQNPRHKITKRGQNVTFRCDPISEHNRLYWYRQTLGQGPEFLTYFQNEAQLEKSRLLSDRFSAERPKGSFSTLEIQRTEQGDSAMYLCASSFRAAQETQYFGPGTRLLVL.

This rearrangement joins TRBV7-9 to TRBJ2-2, with D perhaps TRBD1 (6 bases). V lost 5 bases and J 1 base, leaving 11 bases between the germline ends. There are 15 residues in the CDR3. Germline CDR1 is SEHNR and CDR2 is FQNEAQ (reference sequence). CDR3 in amino acids: CASSPTRGNTGELFF. The CDR3 nucleotides read TGTGCCAGCAGCCCTACCAGGGGGAACACCGGGGAGCTGTTTTTT.

The table lists this clone with a few counts. V is TRBV29-1 and J is TRBJ2-5; D is undetermined. Trimming cost V 7 bases and J 1 base, with 7 bases left between them. The CDR3 contains 11 residues. Germline V lookup: CDR1 SQVTM, CDR2 ANQGSEA. The CDR3 loop reads CSAAPQETQYF. The CDR3 DNA sequence: TGCAGCGCCGCTCCCCAAGAGACCCAGTACTTC.